The 2 T cell receptor beta chains given below trace back to one sample, sequenced in a study of blood T cells in healthy people across ages. Using a J-beta primer mix together with a sample-barcoded 5' primer, a second PCR was run for roughly 6 to 12 cycles. TCRdb reprocessed the 5' RACE reads via MiXCR and lists one record per CDR3 protein. The repertoire holds around 400,000 distinct CDR3 sequences, with about half as singletons. The specimen was blood. The receptor set was obtained from a man in his fifties or sixties in good health.

This chain uses TRBV7-9 with TRBJ2-3, with TRBD1 matching 9 bases. This CDR3 spans 16 amino acids. The germline V gene has CDR1 SEHNR and CDR2 FQNEAQ (reference sequence). V shed 5 bases and J 3 bases; nucleotides not matched to a gene: 9. CDR3 in amino acids: CASSGGTGTSTDTQYF. CDR3 nucleotide sequence: TGTGCCAGCAGCGGGGGGACAGGGACCTCTACAGATACGCAGTATTTT.

This clonotype was observed a handful of times. The chain recombines TRBV30 with TRBJ2-1; 9 bases fit TRBD1. V gave up 4 bases and J gave up 5 bases; unmatched junction bases: 9. This CDR3 spans 15 amino acids. Germline loops: CDR1 GTSNPN, CDR2 SVGIG (reference sequence). The CDR3 DNA follows: TGTGCCTGGACCAGGGACAGGGCGCAAAACAATGAGCAGTTCTTC. This codes for CAWTRDRAQNNEQFF. Full variable domain (missing parts from reference TRBV30 and TRBJ2-1): SQTIHQWPATLVQPVGSPLSLECTVEGTSNPNLYWYRQAAGRGLQLLFYSVGIGQISSEVPQNLSASRPQDRQFILSSKKLLLSDSGFYLCAWTRDRAQNNEQFFGPGTRLTVL.